These 17 T cell receptor beta chains were sequenced from one sample in a study of post-analysis software for immune sequencing data. Study results and limitations: Relative to controls, patients had about 5 TRBV segments at higher frequency, with TRBV5-6, TRBV5-1 and TRBV20-1 among these.

The TCR beta cDNA libraries carried unique molecular identifiers. From the PCR reads, TCRdb called clonotypes with MiXCR, one entry per CDR3 protein. The sample carries about 770,000 distinct CDR3 sequences, about 45% recorded once. These receptors' targets are unknown. The specimen was blood. The source of these receptors is a girl aged 5-17 years with multiple sclerosis.

As for this clonotype: The CDR3 end shows no conserved phenylalanine or tryptophan, and so a read error is likely. The chain uses TRBV12-3 or TRBV12-4 and TRBJ2-3, with no clear D. This CDR3 contains 12 residues. Between the trimmed V and J ends, which lost 6 bases and 4 bases, there was a span of 8 bases. In DNA form, the CDR3 reads TGTGCCAGCAGATCAGTATCAGATACGCAGTATTCT. Its protein product is CASRSVSDTQYS.

This clonotype has a handful of counts. The rearrangement joins TRBV24-1 to TRBJ2-1; D might be TRBD2 (5 bases). Germline CDR1 is KGHDR and CDR2 is SFDVKD. The V gene lost 1 base and the J gene lost 6 bases, with 15 bases spanning the gap. The CDR3 length is 16 residues. The CDR3 DNA sequence: TGTGCCACCAGTGATTTTTCTAGCAGGTTGGGCAATGAGCAGTTCTTC. Its translation is CATSDFSSRLGNEQFF.

The chain couples TRBV7-9 to TRBJ2-7; D remains unclear. The germline V and J ends were trimmed by 4 bases and 0 bases, with 13 bases remaining between them. This CDR3 region has 15 residues. Germline CDR1 and CDR2: SEHNR and FQNEAQ (reference sequence). The CDR3 sequence is CASSSCSASSYEQYF. The CDR3 DNA reads TGTGCCAGCAGCTCATGCTCGGCCAGCTCCTACGAGCAGTACTTC.

The rearrangement joins TRBV7-3 to TRBJ2-5; 9 positions agree with TRBD2. The J segment lost 2 bases and the V segment lost 9 bases, leaving 4 bases of the junction unmatched. Germline CDR1 reads SGHTA; CDR2 reads FQGTGA. This CDR3 is built from 13 residues. The CDR3 sequence is CASGAGGQETQYF. DNA of the CDR3: TGTGCCAGTGGGGCGGGAGGGCAAGAGACCCAGTACTTC.

This clonotype was found a few times. The genes are TRBV28 and TRBJ1-4, with D maybe TRBD1 (5 bases). The CDR3 sequence is 14 residues long. The V gene lost 2 bases and the J gene lost 4 bases, with 8 bases spanning the gap. Germline V lookup: CDR1 MDHEN, CDR2 SYDVKM. The CDR3 sequence: CASSLLGLNEKLFF. CDR3 bases: TGTGCCAGCAGTTTACTGGGGCTTAATGAAAAACTGTTTTTT.

A few counts support this clonotype. The gene calls are TRBV7-9 and TRBJ1-1; 9 nucleotides align to TRBD1. The CDR3 contains 17 residues. V dropped 3 bases and J dropped 0; count of bases not matched to a gene: 8. CDR1 is SEHNR and CDR2 is FQNEAQ in the germline V gene (reference sequence). The CDR3 sequence is CASSLWTGALMNTEAFF. CDR3 nucleotides: TGTGCCAGCAGCTTGTGGACAGGGGCACTGATGAACACTGAAGCTTTCTTT.

In this sample, this clonotype turned up a few times. This sequence joins TRBV29-1 and TRBJ2-3, with D hard to call. This CDR3 region has 14 residues. V was cut by 3 bases and J by 3 bases, with 13 bases left in between. The V gene's germline CDR1 is SQVTM and CDR2 ANQGSEA. This CDR3 reads CSVERFDFTDTQYF. CDR3 in DNA: TGCAGCGTTGAGAGGTTTGACTTTACAGATACGCAGTATTTT.

This clonotype was counted between two and nine times. The chain is built from TRBV10-3 and TRBJ2-6; tentatively, D is TRBD2 (7 bases). The germline V gene encodes CDR1 ENHRY and CDR2 SYGVKD. The CDR3 is 14 amino acids. V was trimmed by 10 bases and J by 1 base, leaving 11 bases between them. DNA of the CDR3: TGTGCCACAAAGGGGGGGTCTGGGGCCAACGTCCTGACTTTC. Protein: CATKGGSGANVLTF.

V gene TRBV5-5 combines with J gene TRBJ2-7; no firm D call. The CDR3 runs 14 residues. Trimming removed 0 bases from V and 1 base from J, with 8 bases in between. The V gene's germline CDR1 is SGHKS and CDR2 YYEKEE (reference sequence). The CDR3 bases are TGTGCCAGCAGCTTGGAAACGCAATCCTACGAGCAGTACTTC. Its translation: CASSLETQSYEQYF.

J is TRBJ2-3 and V is TRBV29-1, with 9 bases lining up with TRBD2. Trimming at V came to 7 bases and at J to 5 bases, leaving 7 bases not matched to a gene. Germline V gene data show CDR1 as SQVTM and CDR2 as ANQGSEA. The CDR3 runs 13 residues. This CDR3 is CSAVAGVVDTQYF. The CDR3 DNA sequence: TGCAGCGCCGTAGCGGGAGTGGTAGATACGCAGTATTTT.

This clonotype was seen a few times. The V gene is TRBV4-3, the J gene TRBJ2-6, with D unresolved. Per the germline V gene, CDR1 is LGHNA and CDR2 is YSLEER. V gave up 0 bases and J gave up 6 bases, with 6 bases separating them. The CDR3 spans 14 residues. Written as DNA, the CDR3 is TGCGCCAGCAGCCAAGATGCTGTGGCCAACGTCCTGACTTTC. It translates to CASSQDAVANVLTF.

The chain links TRBV6-5 to TRBJ2-1; 8 bases agree with TRBD2. Germline V gene data show CDR1 as MNHEY and CDR2 as SVGAGI. J lost 0 bases, V lost 2 bases, and 3 bases had no gene match. The CDR3 is made up of 16 amino acids. This CDR3 reads CASSYASGFSYNEQFF. For the CDR3, the DNA is TGTGCCAGCAGTTACGCTAGCGGGTTCTCCTACAATGAGCAGTTCTTC.

This clonotype has just a few counts. The chain carries TRBV29-1 and TRBJ2-5, with TRBD1 identical over 10 bases. Trimming cost V 6 bases and J 5 bases; bases outside gene matches: 3. CDR3 length: 12 residues. Germline V CDR1 and CDR2: SQVTM, ANQGSEA. CDR3 DNA: TGCAGCGTGAGGGGACAGGGGGAGACCCAGTACTTC. Translated: CSVRGQGETQYF.

This clonotype appeared a few times. The V call is TRBV6-2 or TRBV6-3, the J call TRBJ2-4, with 10 positions matching TRBD2. Judging by the DNA end, TRBJ2-7 fits better; the J call may be wrong. The CDR3 contains 15 residues. Germline CDR1 reads MNHEY; CDR2 reads SVGEGT. As DNA, the CDR3 is TGTGCCAGCACTTCTAGCGGGAGACTCAGGTACGAGCAGTACTTC. Translating it yields CASTSSGRLRYEQYF.

V is TRBV9 and J is TRBJ2-3; 11 bases line up with TRBD2. Germline CDR1 is SGDLS and CDR2 is YYNGEE. The CDR3 runs 18 residues. V dropped 3 bases and J dropped 2; count of bases not matched to a gene: 11. CDR3 DNA sequence: TGTGCCAGCAGCGGATCCAGACTAGCGGGACATGACACAGATACGCAGTATTTT. Amino acids: CASSGSRLAGHDTDTQYF.

This clonotype came up many times. This rearrangement joins TRBV29-1 to TRBJ2-4, with TRBD1 as a possible D gene (5 bases). Germline loops: CDR1 SQVTM, CDR2 ANQGSEA. The CDR3 sequence is 14 residues long. V lost 2 bases, J lost 9 bases, and 17 bases lay in between. CDR3 nucleotides: TGCAGCGTTGAAATTCCCGCAGGGCAGGGCATTCAGTACTTC. This encodes CSVEIPAGQGIQYF.

This clonotype was detected a few times. The V and J genes are TRBV12-3 or TRBV12-4 and TRBJ2-7, with D possibly matching TRBD2 (6 bases). The V end was cut by 3 bases, the J end by 2 bases, with 11 bases between. The CDR3 is made up of 14 amino acids. The CDR3 DNA reads as TGTGCCAGCAGTTTCCAGCGGGCGGCCTACGAGCAGTACTTC. It encodes CASSFQRAAYEQYF.